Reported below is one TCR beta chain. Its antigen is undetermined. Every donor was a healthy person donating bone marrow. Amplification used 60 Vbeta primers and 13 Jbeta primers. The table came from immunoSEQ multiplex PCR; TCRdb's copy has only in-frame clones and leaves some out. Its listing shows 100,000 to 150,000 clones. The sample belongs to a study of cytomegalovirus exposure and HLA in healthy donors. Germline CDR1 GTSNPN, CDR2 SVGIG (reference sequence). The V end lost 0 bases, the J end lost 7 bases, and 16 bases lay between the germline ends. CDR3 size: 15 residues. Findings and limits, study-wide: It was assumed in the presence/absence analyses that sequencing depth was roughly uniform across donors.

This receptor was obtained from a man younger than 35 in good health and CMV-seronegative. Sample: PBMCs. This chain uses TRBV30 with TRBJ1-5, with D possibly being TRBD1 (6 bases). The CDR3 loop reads CAWSVSHRAPQPQHF. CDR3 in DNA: TGTGCCTGGAGTGTGTCCCACAGGGCACCCCAGCCCCAGCATTTT.